The clone carrying this T cell receptor beta chain was recorded at least ten times. The sample comes from a study of T cells after yellow fever vaccination. Study results and limitations: In FACS-sorted repertoires, abundant clonotypes from the bulk population could appear as contaminants. Subsequent booster samples again held most clones from primary vaccination (under 98% CD4, about 90% CD8).

The V and J ends lost 2 bases and 0 bases respectively, with 10 bases between them. CDR3 length: 15 residues. Germline CDR1 is KGHSH and CDR2 is LQKENI. MiXCR, run by TCRdb on the 5' RACE reads, gives a single entry per CDR3 protein. The sample contains approximately 34,000 distinct CDR3 sequences, 6.6% of which appear only once. The receptor's source is a man aged 18 to 30 who received the YFV17D yellow fever vaccine. V usage is TRBV18 and J usage is TRBJ2-5, with D perhaps assigned TRBD1 or TRBD2 (5 bases each). Specimen: PBMCs, either bulk or a sorted T-cell subset (CD4+, CD8+, memory, or dextramer-sorted; not recorded which), collected on the day of the first yellow fever vaccination. The CDR3 sequence is CASSPGTVYQETQYF. Written as DNA, the CDR3 is TGTGCCAGCTCACCAGGGACGGTGTACCAAGAGACCCAGTACTTC.